What follows are 8 T cell receptor beta chains derived from one specimen sequenced in a study of shared clonotypes between healthy human individuals. Only in-frame clones appear in the TCRdb table, and some are missing; sequencing was by immunoSEQ multiplex PCR. The data show around 2.1 million clones, with under 95% seen just once and about 1.8% held by the top ten. The naive CD8 population came from CD45RO-negative cells selected for CCR7, without terminally differentiated effector memory CD45RA+ cells. Material for sequencing was naive CD8+ T cells from PBMCs. These receptors were obtained from a man between 18 and 35 years old in good health. Some clones in this sample may be carry-over from other donors' samples.

The chain carries TRBV5-5 and TRBJ2-4; 8 bases agree with TRBD1. Germline V lookup: CDR1 SGHKS, CDR2 YYEKEE (reference sequence). V dropped 4 bases and J dropped 5; count of bases not matched to a gene: 11. The CDR3 is 16 residues long. The CDR3 DNA sequence: TGTGCCAGCAGCGCGACGACAGGGGCAGTCCAAAACATTCAGTACTTC. It codes for CASSATTGAVQNIQYF. Looking up the rest from reference TRBV5-5 and TRBJ2-4 gives the full variable domain: DAGVTQSPTHLIKTRGQQVTLRCSPISGHKSVSWYQQVLGQGPQFIFQYYEKEERGRGNFPDRFSARQFPNYSSELNVNALLLGDSALYLCASSATTGAVQNIQYFGAGTRLSVL.

The chain employs TRBV27 and TRBJ2-7, with D tentatively TRBD2 (6 bases). Germline values: CDR1 MNHEY, CDR2 SMNVEV (reference sequence). This CDR3 is built from 14 residues. Trimming removed 6 bases at V and 2 bases at J, with 14 bases between. The CDR3 DNA sequence: TGTGCCAGCAGGGCGTCAGGGAGGCCCTACGAGCAGTACTTC. Its protein product is CASRASGRPYEQYF.

This chain connects TRBV7-2 to TRBJ1-2; D is perhaps TRBD1 (5 bases). Trimming took 2 bases from V and 8 from J, leaving 18 bases between them. The CDR3 runs 15 residues. Germline lookup yields CDR1 SGHTA and CDR2 FQGNSA. The CDR3 is CASSLWDRPYKGYTF. The CDR3 DNA sequence: TGTGCCAGCAGCTTATGGGACCGACCCTATAAGGGCTACACCTTC. The variable domain in full, with the rest retrieved from reference TRBV7-2 and TRBJ1-2, is GAGVSQSPSNKVTEKGKDVELRCDPISGHTALYWYRQSLGQGLEFLIYFQGNSAPDKSGLPSDRFSAERTGGSVSTLTIQRTQQEDSAVYLCASSLWDRPYKGYTFGSGTRLTVV.

V usage is TRBV30 and J usage is TRBJ2-3; D gene unclear. Germline V lookup: CDR1 GTSNPN, CDR2 SVGIG (reference sequence). CDR3 length: 15 amino acids. Between the trimmed V and J ends, which lost 0 bases and 2 bases, there was a span of 12 bases. CDR3 loop: CAWSVRLRITDTQYF. CDR3 bases: TGTGCCTGGAGTGTTCGTTTGCGCATCACAGATACGCAGTATTTT. The full variable domain, with the rest looked up from reference TRBV30 and TRBJ2-3, is SQTIHQWPATLVQPVGSPLSLECTVEGTSNPNLYWYRQAAGRGLQLLFYSVGIGQISSEVPQNLSASRPQDRQFILSSKKLLLSDSGFYLCAWSVRLRITDTQYFGPGTRLTVL.

Concerning this clone itself: The identical CDR3 is also encoded by other nucleotide sequences in the sample. This chain connects TRBV6-5 to TRBJ2-1, with no clear D. Trimming removed 6 bases at V and 10 bases at J, with 10 bases between. The germline V gene has CDR1 MNHEY and CDR2 SVGAGI. The length of the CDR3 is 11 residues. This CDR3 is CASSYGIEQFF. The CDR3 coding sequence is TGTGCCAGCAGCTACGGTATAGAGCAGTTCTTC.

The count of this clone is one. This chain uses TRBV4-3 with TRBJ2-1, with 9 bases aligning to TRBD2. CDR3 size: 15 residues. Germline V gene data show CDR1 as LGHNA and CDR2 as YSLEER. V was pared by 1 base and J by 4 bases, with 2 bases of the junction left unmatched. CDR3 nucleotide sequence: TGCGCCAGCAGCCAAGCTAGCGGGGAATACAATGAGCAGTTCTTC. Translating gives CASSQASGEYNEQFF.

The V call is TRBV6-6, the J call TRBJ1-1; TRBD1 agrees at 8 bases. Trimming removed 6 bases from V and 6 bases from J; junction bases left unmatched: 12. The V gene's germline CDR1 is MNHNY and CDR2 SVGAGI (reference sequence). This CDR3 has 15 amino acids. CDR3 amino acids: CASSPIQGAQSEAFF. DNA of the CDR3: TGTGCCAGCAGCCCAATCCAGGGGGCGCAGTCTGAAGCTTTCTTT.

This chain joins TRBV15 and TRBJ2-1; possible D gene TRBD2, 5 bases. Trimming removed 4 bases at V and 9 bases at J, with 7 bases between. Per the germline V gene, CDR1 is LNHNV and CDR2 is YYDKDF (reference sequence). This CDR3 is built from 11 residues. CDR3 loop: CATSIGGEQFF. CDR3 bases: TGTGCCACCAGCATAGGAGGTGAGCAGTTCTTC.